This record concerns one T cell receptor (beta chain) sequence. The antigen is undetermined. Germline CDR1 MNHEY, CDR2 SMNVEV (reference sequence). With 7 bases removed from V and 0 bases from J, the gap between germline ends came to 6 bases. The CDR3 totals 12 residues. The data originate from a study of cytomegalovirus exposure and HLA in healthy donors. In the study overall: Of around 400 genotyped donors, roughly 81% grouped in the Caucasian-associated ancestry cluster.

Study conclusions and caveats: The study recorded 164 TCR beta chains that were cytomegalovirus-associated. V- and J-gene trimming of TCR beta was linked (in a later analysis) to a missense DCLRE1C variant.

The PCR made use of 60 Vbeta and 13 Jbeta primers. Here immunoSEQ multiplex PCR was the method, and the copy in TCRdb shows in-frame clones only, minus some. The table includes over 150,000 clones, just under 80% detected once. The chain has TRBV27 and TRBJ1-2, with D maybe TRBD1 (5 bases). The sequence was obtained from a woman between 50 and 59 years old in good health and CMV-seropositive. Sequenced sample: PBMCs. Here the CDR3 reads CASKGPNYGYTF. CDR3 nucleotide sequence: TGTGCCAGCAAGGGGCCTAACTATGGCTACACCTTC.